What follows are 10 T cell receptor beta chains derived from one specimen sequenced in a study of T cell responses to AZD1222 COVID-19 vaccine. Sequencing was performed with immunoSEQ multiplex PCR; in TCRdb, only in-frame clones are kept and a portion is missing. The data hold 140,000 to 150,000 clones, with around 93% observed a single time. The source material was peripheral blood, sampled on day 0 of AZD1222 vaccination. The receptors come from an adult in good health.

This sequence joins TRBV6-5 and TRBJ1-1; no reliable D call. The length of the CDR3 is 13 residues. In germline, CDR1 is MNHEY, CDR2 SVGAGI. The V gene lost 5 bases and the J gene lost 5 bases, with 12 bases spanning the gap. The CDR3 DNA reads TGTGCCAGCAGTCCCGCGGGGAAAACTGAAGCTTTCTTT. Residues: CASSPAGKTEAFF.

The CDR3 coding sequence is TGTGCCAGCAGTTATAAATTCCTGCACGAGCAGTACTTC. Its translation is CASSYKFLHEQYF. V usage is TRBV27 and J usage is TRBJ2-7; D gene unclear. The V gene's germline CDR1 is MNHEY and CDR2 SMNVEV (reference sequence). Trimming took off 4 bases at V and 5 bases at J, with 12 bases between the two ends. The CDR3 runs to 13 residues.

This chain uses TRBV9 with TRBJ1-1; D gene uncertain. The germline V gene has CDR1 SGDLS and CDR2 YYNGEE. Trimming removed 0 bases at V and 4 bases at J, with 10 bases between. The CDR3 extends over 14 amino acids. DNA for the CDR3: TGTGCCAGCAGCGTAGAAGGGATGGCCACTGAAGCTTTCTTT. Amino acid sequence: CASSVEGMATEAFF.

The chain carries TRBV19 and TRBJ1-4, with D unclear. V was cut by 5 bases and J by 0 bases, with 10 bases left in between. CDR3 length: 15 amino acids. CDR1 and CDR2 from the germline V gene are LNHDA and SQIVND (reference sequence). CDR3 amino acids: CASSRWGSTNEKLFF. The CDR3 DNA sequence: TGTGCCAGTAGTCGGTGGGGATCAACTAATGAAAAACTGTTTTTT.

This clone was seen only a few times. The rearrangement links TRBV10-3 to TRBJ2-7, with D perhaps being TRBD1 or TRBD2 (5 bases each). Per the germline V gene, CDR1 is ENHRY and CDR2 is SYGVKD. Trimming shortened V by 7 bases and J by 6 bases, and 16 bases separated the two germline ends. The CDR3 consists of 13 residues. CDR3: CAITPGPSGEQYF. As DNA, the CDR3 is TGTGCCATCACCCCGGGACCGTCTGGCGAGCAGTACTTC.

The rearrangement links TRBV10-2 to TRBJ1-6; D is uncertain. V was pared by 2 bases and J by 7 bases, with 9 bases between. CDR3 length equals 14 residues. Germline CDR1 reads WSHSY; CDR2 reads SAAADI. The CDR3 sequence is CASSERVKNSPLHF. The CDR3 coding sequence is TGCGCCAGCAGTGAGCGAGTCAAGAATTCACCCCTCCACTTT.

This rearrangement joins TRBV30 to TRBJ2-7, with D hard to call. The CDR3 is 11 amino acids. The V gene lost 2 bases and the J gene lost 5 bases, with 7 bases spanning the gap. Germline assignment: CDR1 GTSNPN and CDR2 SVGIG (reference sequence). The CDR3 here is CAWSHGHEQYF. The CDR3 region has the DNA TGTGCCTGGAGTCATGGACACGAGCAGTACTTC.

V gene TRBV9 combines with J gene TRBJ1-3, with 8 bases that match TRBD1. CDR1 and CDR2 (germline): SGDLS, YYNGEE. Unmatched junction bases numbered 12, after V lost 3 bases and J lost 4 bases. The CDR3 covers 17 residues. The CDR3 sequence: CASSAEIHRGSGNTIYF. The DNA for the CDR3 is TGTGCCAGCAGCGCCGAGATCCACAGGGGGAGCGGAAACACCATATATTTT.

The chain joins TRBV18 to TRBJ2-1; a weak D match, TRBD2 (6 bases). The CDR3 length is 13 residues. Germline values: CDR1 KGHSH, CDR2 LQKENI. Trimming pared 4 bases from V and 6 bases from J, leaving 10 bases between. The CDR3 DNA sequence: TGTGCCAGCTCACTACTAGCACCCAATGAGCAGTTCTTC. It codes for CASSLLAPNEQFF. Full variable domain (rest looked up from reference TRBV18 and TRBJ2-1): NAGVMQNPRHLVRRRGQEARLRCSPMKGHSHVYWYRQLPEEGLKFMVYLQKENIIDESGMPKERFSAEFPKEGPSILRIQQVVRGDSAAYFCASSLLAPNEQFFGPGTRLTVL.

The chain joins TRBV7-2 to TRBJ2-6; no clear D. Trimming cost V 1 base and J 7 bases, with 8 bases left between them. This CDR3 contains 14 residues. Germline CDR1 reads SGHTA; CDR2 reads FQGNSA. CDR3 in DNA: TGTGCCAGCAGCTTAGGCCAGTTCGCCAACGTCCTGACTTTC. Its translation: CASSLGQFANVLTF.